A single sample is the source of the 32 T cell receptor beta chains below, sequenced in a study of T cells in women clearing cervical HPV infection. Some clones are missing from TCRdb's copy, which holds only in-frame ones; the method was immunoSEQ multiplex PCR. The listing records more than 20,000 clones. The sequenced sample consisted of blood buffy coat. These receptors were collected from a woman between 18 and 69 years old with a cervical HPV16 infection that either progressed to CIN3+ or cleared (not recorded which).

The CDR3 region is CASSGQYSYNSPLHF. The CDR3 DNA, read in part, is TGTGCCAGCAGTGGACAGTACTCCTATAATTCACCC. This chain uses TRBV2 with TRBJ1-6, with a possible D match to TRBD1 (5 bases). The read ends 3 residues before the CDR3 terminus; that terminus is restored from the germline J gene. Germline CDR1 and CDR2: SNHLY and FYNNEI. The CDR3 covers 15 residues. The V gene lost 4 bases and the J gene lost 0 bases, with 7 bases spanning the gap.

As concerns this clone: The CDR3 end is not reached by the read, which stops 3 residues before it; the germline J gene fills it in. V usage is TRBV7-9 and J usage is TRBJ2-2; D unresolved. The V and J ends lost 5 bases and 6 bases respectively, with 13 bases between them. The CDR3 covers 14 residues. The V gene's germline CDR1 is SEHNR and CDR2 FQNEAQ (reference sequence). The sequenced part of the CDR3 DNA is TGTGCCAGCAGCCCGTCATTTGCGTCCGGGGAG. This translates into CASSPSFASGE. The entire CDR3 reads CASSPSFASGELFF.

This clone is labeled medium-sized based on frequency. The read terminates 3 residues ahead of where the CDR3 ends, so the germline J gene completes it. V is TRBV2 and J is TRBJ2-7, with 12 bases that match TRBD2. The CDR3 sequence is 15 residues long. After removal of 6 bases from V and 6 bases from J, the junction contained 9 bases not matched to a gene. Per the germline V gene, CDR1 is SNHLY and CDR2 is FYNNEI. The CDR3 bases that were read are TGTGCCAGCAGAAAAACTAGCGGGGGGCTCCCCGAG. Translated: CASRKTSGGLPE. The whole CDR3 protein reads CASRKTSGGLPEQYF. The variable domain in full, with the rest retrieved from reference TRBV2 and TRBJ2-7, is EPEVTQTPSHQVTQMGQEVILRCVPISNHLYFYWYRQILGQKVEFLVSFYNNEISEKSEIFDDQFSVERPDGSNFTLKIRSTKLEDSAMYFCASRKTSGGLPEQYFGPGTRLTVT.

A note on this clone: The CDR3 goes on 3 residues after the read ends, and that part is filled in from the germline J gene. V gene TRBV5-1 combines with J gene TRBJ1-3; D gene ambiguous. The ends were cut back, 2 bases at V and 0 bases at J, with 9 bases in the middle. This CDR3 is 15 amino acids long. Germline CDR1 SGHRS, CDR2 YFSETQ. CDR3 amino acids: CASSLASHSGNTIYF. CDR3 DNA, as far as it was read: TGCGCCAGCAGCTTAGCTTCTCACTCTGGAAACACC. The variable domain in full, completed from reference TRBV5-1 and TRBJ1-3, reads KAGVTQTPRYLIKTRGQQVTLSCSPISGHRSVSWYQQTPGQGLQFLFEYFSETQRNKGNFPGRFSGRQFSNSRSEMNVSTLELGDSALYLCASSLASHSGNTIYFGEGSWLTVV.

Turning to this clone: Sequencing ends 3 residues short of the CDR3 end; the germline J gene provides the rest. The rearrangement links TRBV12-3 or TRBV12-4 to TRBJ1-2; D is uncertain. V was cut by 3 bases and J by 6 bases, with 14 bases left in between. The CDR3 length is 14 residues. The CDR3 loop is CASSFGVERDGYTF. The sequenced CDR3 bases are TGTGCCAGCAGTTTCGGCGTGGAAAGGGATGGC.

Turning to this clone: Read coverage stops 3 residues before the CDR3 terminus; the germline J gene supplies the remainder. This chain uses TRBV18 with TRBJ1-2; D remains ambiguous. Germline-derived CDR1 and CDR2 are KGHSH and LQKENI. The CDR3 is made up of 14 amino acids. The CDR3 region is CASSPQAGDHDYTF. The CDR3 bases that were read are TGTGCCAGCTCACCACAAGCGGGAGACCATGAC. The whole variable domain, filled in from reference TRBV18 and TRBJ1-2, reads NAGVMQNPRHLVRRRGQEARLRCSPMKGHSHVYWYRQLPEEGLKFMVYLQKENIIDESGMPKERFSAEFPKEGPSILRIQQVVRGDSAAYFCASSPQAGDHDYTFGSGTRLTVV.

Concerning this clone itself: From the germline J gene comes the end of the CDR3, since the read stops 3 residues before it. The chain combines TRBV4-1 with TRBJ2-5; 7 positions match TRBD1. After removal of 6 bases from V and 4 bases from J, the junction contained 11 bases not matched to a gene. CDR1 and CDR2 (germline): MGHRA, YSYEKL. The CDR3 length is 15 residues. This CDR3 reads CASRSTGAKRETQYF. Incomplete CDR3 DNA: TGCGCCAGCAGGTCAACAGGGGCTAAAAGAGAGACC.

On this clone: The CDR3 end is not reached by the read, which stops 3 residues before it; the germline J gene fills it in. Other DNA sequences in the sample encode the same CDR3. V usage is TRBV6-1 and J usage is TRBJ1-3; maybe TRBD1 (5 bases). The CDR3 has 16 amino acids. Germline V gene lookup returns CDR1 MNHNS and CDR2 SASEGT. V lost 0 bases and J 0 bases, leaving 9 bases between the germline ends. CDR3 protein: CASSEALTASGNTIYF. The CDR3 bases that were read are TGTGCCAGCAGTGAAGCGCTGACAGCCTCTGGAAACACC.

Points on this clone: The missing CDR3 end, 3 residues past where the read stops, is filled in from the germline J gene. This sequence joins TRBV18 and TRBJ2-3; 7 nucleotides line up with TRBD2. The CDR3 extends over 16 amino acids. Germline V gene sequence: CDR1 KGHSH, CDR2 LQKENI. Losses at the gene ends were 3 bases for V and 1 base for J; bases not matched to a gene: 7. The CDR3 bases that were read are TGTGCCAGCTCACCCCCCAGGAGCGGGGGCACAGATACG. Its translation is CASSPPRSGGTDT. The CDR3 reads in full as CASSPPRSGGTDTQYF.

A note on this clone: The missing CDR3 end, 3 residues past where the read stops, is filled in from the germline J gene. The chain combines TRBV10-3 with TRBJ1-5, with D perhaps TRBD1 (6 bases). From germline, CDR1 is ENHRY and CDR2 SYGVKD. The V end lost 2 bases, the J end lost 2 bases, and 16 bases lay between the germline ends. The CDR3 has 17 residues. CDR3 region: CAISETGTGPGNQPQHF. The sequenced CDR3 bases are TGTGCCATCAGTGAGACCGGAACAGGGCCCGGCAATCAGCCC.

CDR3 DNA (partial): TGTGCCAGCAGCTTAGCGCAGGAGGTTAGGGCTGAA. Translation: CASSLAQEVRAE. The full CDR3 is CASSLAQEVRAEAFF. The gene calls are TRBV7-6 and TRBJ1-1; D gene ambiguous. Sequencing ends 3 residues short of the CDR3 end; the germline J gene provides the rest. Germline V gene lookup returns CDR1 SGHVS and CDR2 FNYEAQ. The CDR3 sequence is 15 residues long. The V end lost 0 bases, the J end lost 6 bases, and 14 bases lay between the germline ends.

The CDR3 bases that were read are TGTGCCAGCAGCGTAGGTACGAGCGGGAGGGGAGAGACC. Translating it yields CASSVGTSGRGET. The whole CDR3 region reads CASSVGTSGRGETQYF. V is TRBV9 and J is TRBJ2-5, with 10 bases matching TRBD2. The read gets to within 3 residues of the CDR3 end, and the germline J gene fills in the rest. Looked up from germline, CDR1 is SGDLS and CDR2 is YYNGEE. The CDR3 is 16 residues long. The V gene end was trimmed by 0 bases and the J gene end by 4 bases; junction bases not matched to a gene: 6. The full variable domain, completed using reference TRBV9 and TRBJ2-5, is DSGVTQTPKHLITATGQRVTLRCSPRSGDLSVYWYQQSLDQGLQFLIQYYNGEERAKGNILERFSAQQFPDLHSELNLSSLELGDSALYFCASSVGTSGRGETQYFGPGTRLLVL.

As regards this clone: The read terminates 3 residues before the CDR3 end, so the remaining end is supplied by the germline J gene. The chain links TRBV29-1 to TRBJ1-2; D is unresolved. The CDR3 contains 13 residues. CDR1 and CDR2 from the germline V gene are SQVTM and ANQGSEA. CDR3 sequence reads: CSVEDSSSYDYTF. The covered CDR3 bases are TGCAGCGTTGAAGATAGTAGCTCCTACGAC. Complete variable domain (other parts from reference TRBV29-1 and TRBJ1-2): SAVISQKPSRDICQRGTSLTIQCQVDSQVTMMFWYRQQPGQSLTLIATANQGSEATYESGFVIDKFPISRPNLTFSTLTVSNMSPEDSSIYLCSVEDSSSYDYTFGSGTRLTVV.

Notes on this clone: The sequenced fragment ends 3 residues before the CDR3 boundary, so the rest is inferred from the germline J gene. This chain connects TRBV28 to TRBJ1-2, with a weak D call TRBD1 (5 bases). V lost 5 bases and J lost 2, with 12 bases in between. The CDR3 has 14 residues. Germline lookup yields CDR1 MDHEN and CDR2 SYDVKM. The sequenced part of the CDR3 DNA is TGTGCCAGCAGTAGGGGCAGGGTCAACTATGGC. It translates to CASSRGRVNYG. The CDR3 reads in full as CASSRGRVNYGYTF.

As for this clone: Read data end 3 residues before the CDR3 end; the end is taken from the germline J gene. The chain recombines TRBV20-1 with TRBJ2-7; 7 nucleotides align to TRBD2. V lost 3 bases, J lost 3 bases, and 14 bases stayed unmatched. In germline, CDR1 is DFQATT, CDR2 SNEGSKA (reference sequence). This CDR3 spans 16 amino acids. Here the CDR3 reads CSASSSGSGVRYEQYF. The sequenced part of the CDR3 DNA is TGCAGTGCTAGTTCCTCCGGAAGCGGGGTCCGCTACGAG.

On this clone: The read is 3 residues too short to cover the CDR3 end, so that end is filled in from the germline J gene. V gene TRBV6-2 or TRBV6-3 combines with J gene TRBJ2-1; 8 nucleotides line up with TRBD2. Germline loops: CDR1 MNHEY, CDR2 SVGEGT. Losses at the gene ends were 6 bases for V and 6 bases for J; bases not matched to a gene: 10. The CDR3 length is 15 residues. The sequenced part of the CDR3 DNA is TGTGCCAGCAGCCCTTTCGGGACTAGGTTCAATGAG. Its protein is CASSPFGTRFNE. The whole CDR3 region reads CASSPFGTRFNEQFF.

The DNA read from the CDR3 is TGTGCCAGCAGCTTAGCCGGTCAGGGTAGGGACATC. Translated, it gives CASSLAGQGRDI. The CDR3 in full is CASSLAGQGRDIYTF. The genes are TRBV7-2 and TRBJ1-2; D perhaps matches TRBD1 (6 bases). The sequence runs out 3 residues before the end of the CDR3; the remainder is reconstructed from the germline J gene. The CDR3 extends over 15 amino acids. The V gene's germline CDR1 is SGHTA and CDR2 FQGNSA.

Details on this clone: The DNA ends 3 residues before the CDR3 does, and the rest of the CDR3 is filled in from the germline J gene. J is TRBJ2-2 and V is TRBV5-1; D unresolved. The ends were cut back, 2 bases at V and 6 bases at J, with 11 bases in the middle. Germline loops: CDR1 SGHRS, CDR2 YFSETQ. CDR3 length equals 14 residues. CDR3 DNA, as far as it was read: TGCGCCAGCAGCTTACTTCCTGGGCCCGGGGAG. Protein sequence: CASSLLPGPGE. The whole CDR3 reads CASSLLPGPGELFF.

With respect to this clone: The read gets to within 3 residues of the CDR3 end, and the germline J gene fills in the rest. The J gene is TRBJ2-7, the V gene TRBV6-1; a weak D match, TRBD1 (6 bases). Trimming removed 3 bases from V and 4 bases from J, with 10 bases in between. This CDR3 spans 13 amino acids. In germline, CDR1 is MNHNS, CDR2 SASEGT. CDR3 in amino acids: CASSEAGEYEQYF. Partial CDR3 DNA: TGTGCCAGCAGTGAGGCAGGGGAGTACGAG.

Details on this clone: The read is 3 residues too short to cover the CDR3 end, so that end is filled in from the germline J gene. The genes are TRBV2 and TRBJ2-5; 8 bases fit TRBD2. CDR1 is SNHLY and CDR2 is FYNNEI in the germline V gene. The junction had 8 bases not matched to a gene; V was cut back by 6 bases and J by 5 bases. The CDR3 has 14 residues. The CDR3 sequence: CASSERTSLETQYF. The DNA read from the CDR3 is TGTGCCAGCAGCGAAAGGACTAGCTTGGAGACC.

Concerning this clone: The DNA ends 3 residues before the CDR3 does, and the rest of the CDR3 is filled in from the germline J gene. J is TRBJ2-5 and V is TRBV6-1; 12 bases fit TRBD2. This CDR3 has 17 amino acids. Germline values: CDR1 MNHNS, CDR2 SASEGT. V was clipped by 2 bases and J by 2 bases; unmatched bases: 6. CDR3 DNA, as far as it was read: TGTGCCAGCAGTGAAAATCTAGCGGGGGGGCTTCAAGAGACC. Translating gives CASSENLAGGLQET. The whole CDR3 is CASSENLAGGLQETQYF.

Worth noting for this clone: From the germline J gene comes the end of the CDR3, since the read stops 3 residues before it. The chain joins TRBV19 to TRBJ2-1; D is perhaps TRBD1 (6 bases). Trimming took 3 bases from V and 4 from J, leaving 10 bases between them. Germline V CDR1 and CDR2: LNHDA, SQIVND (reference sequence). The CDR3 totals 14 residues. The DNA read from the CDR3 is TGTGCCAGTAGTATCCCAGGACAGTACAATGAG. This encodes CASSIPGQYNE. The entire CDR3 protein reads CASSIPGQYNEQFF.

A remark on this clone: Coverage ceases 3 residues before the CDR3 finishes, and the germline J gene fills in the end. The chain uses TRBV7-9 and TRBJ2-5, with 9 bases fitting TRBD1. The CDR3 runs 14 residues. Germline CDR1 SEHNR, CDR2 FQNEAQ (reference sequence). J was trimmed by 4 bases and V by 5 bases; bases with no gene match: 5. CDR3 loop: CASSPGQGRETQYF. CDR3 DNA, as far as it was read: TGTGCCAGCAGCCCGGGACAGGGCCGAGAGACC.

Worth noting for this clone: The read terminates 3 residues ahead of where the CDR3 ends, so the germline J gene completes it. The gene calls are TRBV5-1 and TRBJ1-2; 9 bases fit TRBD1. Germline-derived CDR1 and CDR2 are SGHRS and YFSETQ. This CDR3 is built from 16 residues. CDR3 bases read: TGCGCCAGCAGCCGAGCGGACAGGGGTCCCCAAGAGACC. This gives the protein CASSRADRGPQET. In full, the CDR3 reads CASSRADRGPQETYTF.

About this clone itself: The read comes to an end 3 residues before the CDR3 does, leaving the germline J gene to fill in the end. The chain carries TRBV18 and TRBJ2-4, with D possibly TRBD1 on 5 matching bases. Germline CDR1 KGHSH, CDR2 LQKENI. This CDR3 region has 16 residues. The part of the CDR3 DNA that was read is TGTGCCAGCTCTCCCTTCGGCAGGGAAGCTAACTATGGT. This encodes CASSPFGREANYG. The full CDR3 protein reads CASSPFGREANYGQYF.

To note about this clone: The missing CDR3 end, 3 residues past where the read stops, is filled in from the germline J gene. This chain joins TRBV7-9 and TRBJ1-6; a weak D match, TRBD1 (5 bases). Trimming took off 4 bases at V and 10 bases at J, with 8 bases between the two ends. This CDR3 is built from 12 residues. The germline gives CDR1 SEHNR, CDR2 FQNEAQ (reference sequence). The DNA read from the CDR3 is TGTGCCAGCAGCTACCAGGGATCACCC. Translated: CASSYQGSP. The complete CDR3 reads CASSYQGSPLHF.

Concerning this clone itself: The CDR3 extends 3 residues past the end of the read, so its final part is completed from the germline J gene. The rearrangement joins TRBV7-8 to TRBJ1-2, with D unclear. This CDR3 is 13 amino acids long. The germline V gene has CDR1 SGHVS and CDR2 FQNEAQ. CDR3 residues: CASSLSPVYDYTF. Incomplete CDR3 DNA: TGTGCCAGCAGCTTATCGCCGGTCTACGAC.

Details on this clone: Read sequence stops 3 residues before the CDR3 end, and the germline J gene provides the missing end. This rearrangement joins TRBV19 to TRBJ1-4, with 9 bases identical to TRBD1. The CDR3 contains 14 residues. From germline, CDR1 is LNHDA and CDR2 SQIVND (reference sequence). The trim removed 3 bases at V and 4 bases at J, leaving 0 bases unmatched. Here the CDR3 reads CASSMDRGNEKLFF. The part of the CDR3 DNA that was read is TGTGCCAGTAGTATGGACAGGGGTAATGAAAAA. Together with reference TRBV19 and TRBJ1-4, the CDR3 gives the full variable domain: DGGITQSPKYLFRKEGQNVTLSCEQNLNHDAMYWYRQDPGQGLRLIYYSQIVNDFQKGDIAEGYSVSREKKESFPLTVTSAQKNPTAFYLCASSMDRGNEKLFFGSGTQLSVL.

With regard to this clone: The sequence runs out 3 residues before the end of the CDR3; the remainder is reconstructed from the germline J gene. The chain joins TRBV29-1 to TRBJ2-2, with a possible D match to TRBD1 (6 bases). Germline loops: CDR1 SQVTM, CDR2 ANQGSEA. The CDR3 extends over 13 amino acids. The CDR3 DNA, read in part, is TGCAGCGGGGAAGTAGGGGGTGATGAAAAG. It specifies CSGEVGGDEK. The entire CDR3 sequence reads CSGEVGGDEKLFF.

A word on this clone: Coverage ceases 3 residues before the CDR3 finishes, and the germline J gene fills in the end. This chain uses TRBV7-9 with TRBJ2-3, with 9 nucleotides matching TRBD2. This CDR3 has 14 residues. Germline-derived CDR1 and CDR2 are SEHNR and FQNEAQ (reference sequence). CDR3 loop: CASSYAGGRETQYF. The CDR3 bases that were read are TGTGCCAGCAGCTACGCGGGGGGGCGAGAGACG. The full variable domain, completed using reference TRBV7-9 and TRBJ2-3, is DTGVSQNPRHKITKRGQNVTFRCDPISEHNRLYWYRQTLGQGPEFLTYFQNEAQLEKSRLLSDRFSAERPKGSFSTLEIQRTEQGDSAMYLCASSYAGGRETQYFGPGTRLTVL.

Turning to this clone: The read comes to an end 3 residues before the CDR3 does, leaving the germline J gene to fill in the end. The V and J genes are TRBV5-1 and TRBJ2-3; a weak D match, TRBD1 (5 bases). The germline V and J ends were trimmed by 5 bases and 2 bases, with 15 bases remaining between them. Germline lookup yields CDR1 SGHRS and CDR2 YFSETQ. The CDR3 has 15 amino acids. CDR3 sequence: CASRETANPTDTQYF. Incomplete CDR3 DNA: TGCGCCAGCAGAGAGACAGCTAATCCCACAGATACG.

This CDR3 reads CASSPLQASTDTYTF. The covered CDR3 bases are TGTGCCAGCTCACCACTGCAGGCGAGCACAGATACC. This chain links TRBV18 with TRBJ1-2, with unresolved D. Coverage ceases 3 residues before the CDR3 finishes, and the germline J gene fills in the end. CDR1 KGHSH and CDR2 LQKENI come from the germline V gene. The CDR3 is 15 amino acids.